Following are 24 T cell receptor beta chains from one sample sequenced in a study of tissue T cells after allogeneic stem cell transplantation (dated by TCRdb to between 2022 and 2023). Library preparation employed the immunoSEQ multiplex PCR assay. TCRdb obtained this table from immuneACCESS and retained in-frame rearrangements with V and J assigned. These tables miss some clones; where compared with another copy, unresolved V genes account for less than half of the shortfall, and the remainder is unexplained. This sample gives 8,000 to 8,500 clones in total; around half of them show up just once. In total, the top ten clones hold around 7% of the sample. This specimen's time point label, interpreted: mouse harvest day 7 after allogeneic transplant. Each mouse graft, delivered by tail vein injection, combined 10^6 splenic CD5+ T cells with 10^7 T-cell-depleted bone marrow cells. Sample: gut tissue. Receptors originate from a female BALB/c mouse given C57BL/6 T cells with graft-versus-host disease after an allogeneic hematopoietic cell transplant.

With regard to this clone: Genes and germline are mouse. Coverage ceases 1 residue before the CDR3 finishes, and the germline J gene fills in the end. The rearrangement uses TRBV20 and TRBJ1-1; no clear D. This CDR3 is 12 amino acids long. Germline lookup yields CDR1 GFQATS and CDR2 STVNSAI. Trimming shortened V by 0 bases and J by 1 base, and 3 bases separated the two germline ends. This CDR3 reads CGAREGNTEVFF. Incomplete CDR3 DNA: TGTGGTGCTAGGGAGGGAAACACAGAAGTCTTC.

This clone was detected a few times. The gene symbols are mouse symbols. The CDR3 extends 1 residue past the end of the read, so its final part is completed from the germline J gene. This chain joins TRBV15 and TRBJ1-5; possibly TRBD1 for D (5 bases). Per the germline V gene, CDR1 is SGHND and CDR2 is FRSKSL. This CDR3 contains 13 residues. Trimming took 3 bases from V and 6 from J, leaving 9 bases between them. CDR3 region: CASSLGDPQAPLF. CDR3 DNA, as far as it was read: TGTGCCAGCAGTTTGGGGGACCCCCAGGCTCCGCTT.

As concerns this clone: All gene names here are mouse names. The read terminates 1 residue ahead of where the CDR3 ends, so the germline J gene completes it. This sequence joins TRBV1 and TRBJ2-5; 11 nucleotides agree with TRBD1. CDR3 length: 16 residues. V was pared by 2 bases and J by 5 bases, with 6 bases of the junction left unmatched. Looked up from germline, CDR1 is NSQYPW and CDR2 is LRSPGD (reference sequence). CDR3 region: CTCSARDRGRRDTQYF. CDR3 DNA, as far as it was read: TGCACCTGCAGTGCAAGGGACAGGGGGAGGAGAGACACCCAGTAC.

This clone occurred a few times. The gene symbols are mouse symbols. The sequenced fragment ends 1 residue before the CDR3 boundary, so the rest is inferred from the germline J gene. The chain employs TRBV23 and TRBJ2-5; the table's TRBD2 call for D was not verified on the DNA. CDR1 KGHTA and CDR2 FQNQQP come from the germline V gene. There are 16 residues in the CDR3. The DNA read from the CDR3 is TGCTCCAGCAGTCAATCGAGGGACTGGGGGAAAGACACCCAGTAC. Translated, it gives CSSSQSRDWGKDTQY. The complete CDR3 sequence is CSSSQSRDWGKDTQYF.

Worth noting for this clone: All gene names here are mouse names. The read is 1 residue too short to cover the CDR3 end, so that end is filled in from the germline J gene. The rearrangement links TRBV1 to TRBJ2-4, with D uncertain. V was clipped by 4 bases and J by 5 bases, with 7 bases between them. Germline-derived CDR1 and CDR2 are NSQYPW and LRSPGD (reference sequence). This CDR3 is built from 12 residues. This CDR3 is CTCSGPLNTLYF. CDR3 DNA (partial): TGCACCTGCAGTGGACCTCTAAACACCTTGTAC.

A remark on this clone: The gene names here belong to mouse. From the germline J gene comes the end of the CDR3, since the read stops 1 residue before it. This chain links TRBV26 with TRBJ2-3; TRBD1 or TRBD2 may be the D gene (5 bases each). This CDR3 has 13 amino acids. CDR1 KGHPV and CDR2 FQNQEV come from the germline V gene (reference sequence). The germline V and J ends were trimmed by 2 bases and 3 bases, with 6 bases remaining between them. The CDR3 here is CASSLRGAETLYF. The sequenced part of the CDR3 DNA is TGTGCCAGCAGTCTGCGGGGGGCAGAAACGCTGTAT.

On this clone itself: Genes and germline come from the mouse. With the read ending 1 residue before the CDR3 end, the germline J gene is used to fill in that end. This chain uses TRBV26 with TRBJ2-5; 7 bases map to TRBD2. The CDR3 runs to 14 residues. V lost 2 bases to trimming and J lost 2 bases; unmatched junction nucleotides: 1. From germline, CDR1 is KGHPV and CDR2 FQNQEV (reference sequence). CDR3 in amino acids: CASSLGGGQDTQYF. The CDR3 DNA, read in part, is TGTGCCAGCAGTCTGGGGGGGGGCCAAGACACCCAGTAC.

A few counts support this clone. Gene names and germline match the mouse. The read finishes 1 residue shy of the CDR3 end, and the germline J gene is used to complete it. The chain is built from TRBV26 and TRBJ2-5, with D perhaps matching TRBD1 (6 bases). The CDR3 is made up of 14 amino acids. Germline-derived CDR1 and CDR2 are KGHPV and FQNQEV (reference sequence). V was cut by 3 bases and J by 5 bases, with 12 bases left in between. The part of the CDR3 DNA that was read is TGTGCCAGCAGTCTCTCACAGGGCCCAGACACCCAGTAC. It yields the protein CASSLSQGPDTQY. The CDR3 reads in full as CASSLSQGPDTQYF.

A few counts support this clone. The gene symbols are mouse symbols. From the germline J gene comes the end of the CDR3, since the read stops 1 residue before it. The chain recombines TRBV2 with TRBJ2-3, with 9 bases matching TRBD2. The CDR3 loop spans 16 amino acids. Germline CDR1 is LGHNA and CDR2 is YSYQKL. J was trimmed by 5 bases and V by 0 bases; bases with no gene match: 6. CDR3 DNA, as far as it was read: TGTGCCAGCAGCCAAGAAATAACTGGGGGGCTAGAAACGCTGTAT. This sequence encodes CASSQEITGGLETLY. The full CDR3 protein reads CASSQEITGGLETLYF.

This clone came up a few times. The gene symbols are mouse symbols. The CDR3 end is not reached by the read, which stops 1 residue before it; the germline J gene fills it in. The rearrangement uses TRBV23 and TRBJ2-7; the tabulated D call, TRBD2, remains unverified against the DNA. Germline loops: CDR1 KGHTA, CDR2 FQNQQP. The CDR3 has 14 amino acids. The sequenced part of the CDR3 DNA is TGCTCCAGCAGTCAAAGGCTGGGGGGGAATGAACAGTAC. Protein product: CSSSQRLGGNEQY. The whole CDR3 is CSSSQRLGGNEQYF.

A remark on this clone: Mouse germline and gene names are used. Sequencing ends 1 residue short of the CDR3 end; the germline J gene provides the rest. The J gene is TRBJ1-4, the V gene TRBV26; weak D call: TRBD1 (6 bases). The CDR3 consists of 12 residues. Germline CDR1 and CDR2: KGHPV and FQNQEV (reference sequence). The V end was cut by 9 bases, the J end by 4 bases, with 9 bases between. The CDR3 bases that were read are TGTGCCAGTCGACAGGACAACGAAAGATTATTT. This encodes CASRQDNERLF. The whole CDR3 protein reads CASRQDNERLFF.

As concerns this clone: Gene names follow the mouse nomenclature. The read is 1 residue too short to cover the CDR3 end, so that end is filled in from the germline J gene. The V and J genes are TRBV26 and TRBJ1-3, with TRBD1 matching over 8 bases. V lost 6 bases, J lost 4 bases, and 5 bases stayed unmatched. The CDR3 spans 14 residues. Germline assignment: CDR1 KGHPV and CDR2 FQNQEV (reference sequence). Incomplete CDR3 DNA: TGTGCCAGCAGCAGACAGGGGTTCGGAAATACGCTCTAT. It specifies CASSRQGFGNTLY. The whole CDR3 protein reads CASSRQGFGNTLYF.

This clone was seen only a few times. Mouse germline and gene names are used. The read finishes 1 residue shy of the CDR3 end, and the germline J gene is used to complete it. The gene calls are TRBV13-2 and TRBJ2-1; 8 bases map to TRBD2. V was clipped by 1 base and J by 3 bases; unmatched bases: 3. The CDR3 is 15 residues long. Looked up from germline, CDR1 is NNHNN and CDR2 is SYGAGS (reference sequence). Incomplete CDR3 DNA: TGTGCCAGCGGTGATTGGGGGGGGACCTATGCTGAGCAGTTC. Its protein is CASGDWGGTYAEQF. Given in full, the CDR3 is CASGDWGGTYAEQFF.

Worth noting for this clone: These gene names are mouse names. The read terminates 1 residue ahead of where the CDR3 ends, so the germline J gene completes it. The chain links TRBV1 to TRBJ1-6, with TRBD1 matching 7 bases. TRBJ1-6 is an ORF; its function is uncertain. This CDR3 contains 16 residues. The trim removed 3 bases at V and 1 base at J, leaving 3 bases unmatched. Germline loops: CDR1 NSQYPW, CDR2 LRSPGD (reference sequence). This CDR3 is CTCSAQQGSYNSPLYF. CDR3 DNA (partial): TGCACCTGCAGTGCCCAACAGGGGTCCTATAATTCGCCCCTCTAC.

As concerns this clone: Germline and genes: mouse. Read coverage stops 1 residue before the CDR3 terminus; the germline J gene supplies the remainder. The rearrangement uses TRBV26 and TRBJ1-1; no firm D call. CDR1 KGHPV and CDR2 FQNQEV come from the germline V gene (reference sequence). Trimming took off 2 bases at V and 3 bases at J, with 7 bases between the two ends. The CDR3 runs to 13 residues. CDR3 sequence reads: CASSLGSDTEVFF. The CDR3 DNA, read in part, is TGTGCCAGCAGTCTGGGGTCGGACACAGAAGTCTTC. The full variable domain, in which reference TRBV26 and TRBJ1-1 provide the parts outside the CDR3, is NSKVIQTPRYLVKGQGQKAKMRCIPEKGHPVVFWYQQNKNNEFKFLINFQNQEVLQQIDMTEKRFSAECPSNSPCSLEIQSSEAGDSALYLCASSLGSDTEVFFGKGTRLTVV.

Of note for this clone: Mouse gene names apply. The read terminates 1 residue ahead of where the CDR3 ends, so the germline J gene completes it. The chain has TRBV13-1 and TRBJ1-3; 7 positions match TRBD1. The CDR3 contains 13 residues. Trimming cost V 3 bases and J 4 bases; bases outside gene matches: 1. Germline V lookup: CDR1 NSHNY, CDR2 SYGAGN. The DNA read from the CDR3 is TGTGCCAGCAGTGTGGGACAGGGAAATACGCTCTAT. Its translation is CASSVGQGNTLY. The CDR3 in its entirety is CASSVGQGNTLYF.

On this clone: Gene and germline names: mouse. Read coverage stops 1 residue before the CDR3 terminus; the germline J gene supplies the remainder. V usage is TRBV26 and J usage is TRBJ2-4; TRBD2 agrees at 9 bases. The J segment lost 7 bases and the V segment lost 0 bases, leaving 5 bases of the junction unmatched. CDR1 is KGHPV, CDR2 FQNQEV, per germline (reference sequence). The CDR3 is 15 residues long. The CDR3 DNA, read in part, is TGTGCCAGCAGTCTGTCATGGGGGGGCCGGGACACCTTGTAC. It codes for CASSLSWGGRDTLY. The whole CDR3 sequence reads CASSLSWGGRDTLYF.

Of note for this clone: Gene labels here are mouse ones. The read finishes 1 residue shy of the CDR3 end, and the germline J gene is used to complete it. The genes are TRBV26 and TRBJ1-6; D perhaps matches TRBD1 (6 bases). TRBJ1-6 is an ORF, with its function uncertain. V was shortened by 6 bases and J by 1 base, with 10 bases between the two germline ends. The CDR3 length is 15 residues. The germline CDR1 and CDR2 sequences are KGHPV and FQNQEV (reference sequence). CDR3: CASRRDISYNSPLYF. The covered CDR3 bases are TGTGCCAGCAGGAGGGACATATCCTATAATTCGCCCCTCTAC.

The table lists this clone with a few counts. The genes are named according to mouse. Sequencing ends 1 residue short of the CDR3 end; the germline J gene provides the rest. The V and J genes are TRBV3 and TRBJ2-1, with 11 bases matching TRBD2. The trim removed 3 bases at V and 4 bases at J, leaving 5 bases unmatched. CDR3 length: 16 residues. The germline CDR1 and CDR2 sequences are SNHLY and FYNGKV (reference sequence). The CDR3 bases that were read are TGTGCCAGCAGCTTCCGTGACTGGGGGGGTTATGCTGAGCAGTTC. It codes for CASSFRDWGGYAEQF. The whole CDR3 sequence reads CASSFRDWGGYAEQFF.

This clone came up a few times. The listed genes are named as in mouse. The read ends 1 residue early relative to the CDR3; the germline J gene fills the gap. The V call is TRBV19, the J call TRBJ2-7, with 7 bases identical to TRBD1. The germline CDR1 and CDR2 sequences are FNHDT and SITEND (reference sequence). The CDR3 extends over 13 amino acids. V lost 4 bases and J lost 7; bases outside the gene matches: 8. The CDR3 is CASSFRQGGEQYF. The CDR3 bases that were read are TGTGCCAGCAGTTTCCGACAGGGAGGGGAACAGTAC.

Note on this clone: Germline and genes: mouse. The CDR3 extends 1 residue past the end of the read, so its final part is completed from the germline J gene. The chain joins TRBV24 to TRBJ2-3; D call uncertain. The CDR3 runs to 12 residues. V was shortened by 9 bases and J by 1 base, with 8 bases between the two germline ends. CDR1 and CDR2 (germline): KGHTA, FRNEEI. The chain's CDR3 is CARYGGAETLYF. CDR3 DNA, as far as it was read: TGTGCCAGATACGGGGGTGCAGAAACGCTGTAT.

Points on this clone: Gene names and germline match the mouse. The CDR3 is cut off 1 residue early in the read; its end comes from the germline J gene. The chain joins TRBV3 to TRBJ2-1, with D tentatively TRBD1 (7 bases). The V gene lost 1 base and the J gene lost 7 bases, with 11 bases spanning the gap. CDR1 and CDR2 (germline): SNHLY, FYNGKV (reference sequence). There are 14 residues in the CDR3. The CDR3 bases that were read are TGTGCCAGCAGCTTAGGGAGGGGGCGAGCTGAGCAGTTC. Translated: CASSLGRGRAEQF. The full CDR3 sequence reads CASSLGRGRAEQFF.

To note about this clone: Germline and genes: mouse. The read terminates 1 residue before the CDR3 end, so the remaining end is supplied by the germline J gene. The chain recombines TRBV26 with TRBJ1-1, with a weak D call TRBD1 (5 bases). The CDR3 loop spans 13 amino acids. Per germline, CDR1 KGHPV and CDR2 FQNQEV (reference sequence). V lost 6 bases to trimming and J lost 0 bases, with 8 bases between them. Partial CDR3 DNA: TGTGCCAGCAGCGCAGGGTCAAACACAGAAGTCTTC. This gives the protein CASSAGSNTEVF. In full, the CDR3 is CASSAGSNTEVFF.

With regard to this clone: Mouse germline and gene names are used. The read ends 1 residue before the CDR3 terminus; that terminus is restored from the germline J gene. V usage is TRBV4 and J usage is TRBJ2-5; 7 bases line up with TRBD1. CDR1 and CDR2 from the germline V gene are LGHDT and YNNKQL (reference sequence). This CDR3 has 15 amino acids. Germline trimming cut 6 bases from V and 2 bases from J; bases unmatched to any gene: 8. The CDR3 region is CASRRQGVGQDTQYF. The part of the CDR3 DNA that was read is TGTGCCAGCAGAAGGCAGGGGGTGGGCCAAGACACCCAGTAC.